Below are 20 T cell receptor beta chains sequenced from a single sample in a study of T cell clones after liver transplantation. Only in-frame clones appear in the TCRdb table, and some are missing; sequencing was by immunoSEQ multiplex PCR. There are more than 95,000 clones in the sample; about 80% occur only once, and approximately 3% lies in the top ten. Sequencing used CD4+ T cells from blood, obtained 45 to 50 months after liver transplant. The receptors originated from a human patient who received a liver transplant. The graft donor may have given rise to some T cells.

CDR3 in amino acids: CASKVEGTDTQYF. The CDR3 coding sequence is TGTGCCAGTAAAGTGGAGGGCACAGATACGCAGTATTTT. The chain employs TRBV19 and TRBJ2-3; a weak D match, TRBD2 (5 bases). The CDR3 is 13 amino acids. Looked up from germline, CDR1 is LNHDA and CDR2 is SQIVND (reference sequence). The ends were cut back, 7 bases at V and 1 base at J, with 9 bases in the middle.

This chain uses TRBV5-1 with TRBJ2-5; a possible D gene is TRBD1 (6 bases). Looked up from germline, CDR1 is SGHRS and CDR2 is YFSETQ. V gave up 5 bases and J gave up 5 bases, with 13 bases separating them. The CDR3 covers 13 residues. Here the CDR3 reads CASRHRVGETQYF. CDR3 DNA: TGCGCCAGCAGACACAGGGTCGGGGAGACCCAGTACTTC.

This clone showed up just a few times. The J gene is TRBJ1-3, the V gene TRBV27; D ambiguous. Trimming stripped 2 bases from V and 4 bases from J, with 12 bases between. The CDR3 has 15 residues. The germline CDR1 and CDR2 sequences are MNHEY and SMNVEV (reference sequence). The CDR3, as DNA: TGTGCCAGCAGTTTAGCGAATGGGCCCGGAAACACCATATATTTT. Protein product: CASSLANGPGNTIYF.

CDR3 bases: TGTGCCAGCAGTTACTCGCACTTCAACGAGCAGTACTTC. Encoded protein: CASSYSHFNEQYF. The J gene is TRBJ2-7, the V gene TRBV6-6; unclear D gene. Trimming took 0 bases from V and 5 from J, leaving 8 bases between them. This CDR3 is 13 amino acids long. Germline V CDR1 and CDR2: MNHNY, SVGAGI (reference sequence).

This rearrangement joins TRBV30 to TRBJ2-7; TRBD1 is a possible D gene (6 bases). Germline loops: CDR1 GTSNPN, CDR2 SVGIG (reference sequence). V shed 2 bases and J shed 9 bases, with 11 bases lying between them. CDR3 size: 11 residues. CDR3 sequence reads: CAWSIRDMQYF. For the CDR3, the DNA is TGTGCCTGGAGTATACGGGACATGCAGTACTTC.

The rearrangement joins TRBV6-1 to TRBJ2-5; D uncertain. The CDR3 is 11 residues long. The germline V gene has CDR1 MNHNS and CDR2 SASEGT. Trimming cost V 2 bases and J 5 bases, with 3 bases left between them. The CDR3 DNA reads TGTGCCAGCAGTGAAATTGAGACCCAGTACTTC. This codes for CASSEIETQYF.

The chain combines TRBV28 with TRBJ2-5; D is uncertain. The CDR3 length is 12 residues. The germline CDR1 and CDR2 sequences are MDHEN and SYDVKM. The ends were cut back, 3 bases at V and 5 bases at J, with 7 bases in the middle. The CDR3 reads CASSLQKETQYF. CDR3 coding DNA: TGTGCCAGCAGTTTGCAGAAGGAGACCCAGTACTTC.

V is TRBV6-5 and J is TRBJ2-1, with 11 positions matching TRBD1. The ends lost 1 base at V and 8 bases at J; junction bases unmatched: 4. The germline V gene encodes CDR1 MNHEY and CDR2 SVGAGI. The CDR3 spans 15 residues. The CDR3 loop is CASSYLGQGEYEQFF. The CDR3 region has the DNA TGTGCCAGCAGTTACTTGGGACAGGGGGAGTATGAGCAGTTCTTC.

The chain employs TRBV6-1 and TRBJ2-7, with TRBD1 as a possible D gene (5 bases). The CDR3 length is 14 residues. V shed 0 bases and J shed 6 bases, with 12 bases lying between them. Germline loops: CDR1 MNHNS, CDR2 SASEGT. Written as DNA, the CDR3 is TGTGCCAGCAGTGAAGCCGCCAGGGTGATCGAGCAGTACTTC. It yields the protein CASSEAARVIEQYF.

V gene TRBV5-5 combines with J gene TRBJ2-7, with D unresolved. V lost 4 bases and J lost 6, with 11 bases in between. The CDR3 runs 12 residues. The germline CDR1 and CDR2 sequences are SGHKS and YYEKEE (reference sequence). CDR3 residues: CASSKGPIEQYF. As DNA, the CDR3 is TGTGCCAGCAGCAAGGGCCCCATCGAGCAGTACTTC.

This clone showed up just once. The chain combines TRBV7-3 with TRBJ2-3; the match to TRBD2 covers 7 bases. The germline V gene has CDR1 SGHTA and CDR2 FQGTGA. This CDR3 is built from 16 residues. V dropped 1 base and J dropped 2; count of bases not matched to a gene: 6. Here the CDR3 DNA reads TGTGCCAGCAGCTTAAACCCGGGACTATTCACAGATACGCAGTATTTT. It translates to CASSLNPGLFTDTQYF.

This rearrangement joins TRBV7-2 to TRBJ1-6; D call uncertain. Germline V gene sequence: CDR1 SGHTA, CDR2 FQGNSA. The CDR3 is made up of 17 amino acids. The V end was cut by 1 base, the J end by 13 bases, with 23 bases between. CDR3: CASSLGILGRFMPPLHF. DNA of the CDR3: TGTGCCAGCAGCTTAGGGATTTTGGGCCGCTTTATGCCGCCCCTCCACTTT.

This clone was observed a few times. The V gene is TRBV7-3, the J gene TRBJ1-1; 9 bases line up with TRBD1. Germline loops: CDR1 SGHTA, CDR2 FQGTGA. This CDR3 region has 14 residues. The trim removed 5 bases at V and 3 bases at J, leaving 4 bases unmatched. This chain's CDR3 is CASSQWTGDTEAFF. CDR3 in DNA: TGTGCCAGCAGCCAGTGGACAGGGGACACTGAAGCTTTCTTT.

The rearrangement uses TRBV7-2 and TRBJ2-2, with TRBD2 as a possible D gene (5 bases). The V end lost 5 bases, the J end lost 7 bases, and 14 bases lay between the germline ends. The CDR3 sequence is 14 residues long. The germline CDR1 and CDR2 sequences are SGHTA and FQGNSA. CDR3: CASSPTTSVGELFF. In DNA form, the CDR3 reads TGTGCCAGCAGCCCGACTACTAGTGTCGGGGAGCTGTTTTTT.

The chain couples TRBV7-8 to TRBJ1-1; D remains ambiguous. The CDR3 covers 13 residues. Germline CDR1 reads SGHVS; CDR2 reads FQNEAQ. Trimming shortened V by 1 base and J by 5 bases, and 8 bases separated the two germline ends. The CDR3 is CASSLEGWTEAFF. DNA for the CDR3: TGTGCCAGCAGCTTAGAGGGTTGGACTGAAGCTTTCTTT.

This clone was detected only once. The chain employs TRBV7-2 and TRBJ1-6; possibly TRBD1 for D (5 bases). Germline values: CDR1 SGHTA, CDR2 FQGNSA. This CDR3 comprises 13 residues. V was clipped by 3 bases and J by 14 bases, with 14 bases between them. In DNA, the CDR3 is TGTGCCAGCAGCTTGGGGCCTGGCGGGGCCCTCCACTTT. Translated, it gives CASSLGPGGALHF.

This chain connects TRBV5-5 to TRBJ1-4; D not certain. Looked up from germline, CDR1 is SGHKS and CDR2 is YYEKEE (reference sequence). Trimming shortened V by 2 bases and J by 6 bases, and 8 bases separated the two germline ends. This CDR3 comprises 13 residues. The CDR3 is CASSLDLDEKLFF. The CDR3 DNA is TGTGCCAGCAGCTTAGACTTAGATGAAAAACTGTTTTTT.

In DNA form, the CDR3 reads TGCGCCAGCAGTGTCGTCAACACCGGGGAGCTGTTTTTT. Its translation: CASSVVNTGELFF. This rearrangement joins TRBV10-1 to TRBJ2-2; D is uncertain. Per the germline V gene, CDR1 is WNHNN and CDR2 is SYGVQD (reference sequence). V was pared by 4 bases and J by 2 bases, with 5 bases between. CDR3 length equals 13 residues.

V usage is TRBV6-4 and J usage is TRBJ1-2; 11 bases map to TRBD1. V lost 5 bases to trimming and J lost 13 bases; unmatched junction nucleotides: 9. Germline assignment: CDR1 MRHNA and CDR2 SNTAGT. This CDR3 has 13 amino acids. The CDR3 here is CASSFAGTGGFTF. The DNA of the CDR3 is TGTGCCAGCAGTTTCGCCGGGACAGGGGGTTTCACCTTC.

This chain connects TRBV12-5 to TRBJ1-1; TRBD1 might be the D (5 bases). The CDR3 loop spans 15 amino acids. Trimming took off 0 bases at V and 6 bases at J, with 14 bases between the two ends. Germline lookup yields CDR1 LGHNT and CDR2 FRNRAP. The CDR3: CASGLVIGGAPEAFF. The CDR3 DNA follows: TGTGCTAGTGGTTTGGTTATCGGAGGGGCCCCTGAAGCTTTCTTT.